The entry below gives a single T cell receptor beta chain sequence along with its context. Its antigen is still unknown. The data stem from a study of cytomegalovirus exposure and HLA in healthy donors. General study points: The HLA-A and HLA-B alleles of most subjects were reportedly predicted accurately from TCR beta sequences.

The primer mix had 60 Vbeta and 13 Jbeta primers. The repertoire was sequenced with immunoSEQ multiplex PCR; TCRdb's copy has only in-frame clones and lacks some. The sample lists around 200,000 clones; roughly four fifths were seen once. CDR1 is MGHDK and CDR2 is SYGVNS in the germline V gene. The CDR3 sequence is 12 residues long. After removal of 5 bases from V and 6 bases from J, the junction contained 4 bases not matched to a gene. The chain links TRBV25-1 to TRBJ2-7; 7 bases line up with TRBD1. The TCR originated in a man in his fifties in good health and CMV-seronegative. The sequenced sample consisted of PBMCs. CDR3 protein: CASSWDRVEQYF. In DNA form, the CDR3 reads TGTGCCAGCAGTTGGGACAGAGTCGAGCAGTACTTC.